This TCR beta chain was observed in a study of T-cell reconstitution after alpha-beta-depleted transplantation in children. Study-level points and caveats: Fresh T-cell production supplied most of the T-cell counts and diversity seen one year after transplant. Roughly two months post-transplant, alpha-beta T cells reportedly originated from several hundred graft clones that had expanded. Recipient T cells and thymic progenitors that survived gave rise to the high TCRbeta diversity observed at day 60 in some patients.

As concerns this clonotype: As yet, its antigen is unknown.

V dropped 1 base and J dropped 7 bases, with 15 bases sitting between them. Germline V gene data show CDR1 as SGHRS and CDR2 as YFSETQ. The CDR3 length is 15 residues. Unique molecular identifiers were used to barcode this TCRbeta library. MiXCR, applied by TCRdb to the PCR reads, yields one record per CDR3 protein. The data show about 980,000 distinct CDR3 sequences, around 30% seen once. Specimen: PBMCs, mostly from graft donor cells, collected 360 days after TCRalphabeta/CD19-depleted stem cell transplant. The chain combines TRBV5-1 with TRBJ1-5; D is ambiguous. This sequence originates from a boy less than two years old who had a stem cell transplant for SCID, so the T cells may come from the graft donor. The CDR3 protein is CASSLLSGTEQPQHF. Here the CDR3 DNA reads TGCGCCAGCAGCTTGCTTTCAGGCACCGAACAGCCCCAGCATTTT.